This T cell receptor (beta chain) is from a study of blood T cells in healthy people across ages. Study-wide findings and caveats: Older age went with lower TCR beta diversity per million T cells, in a roughly linear way. Unsorted PBMC input precluded a conclusive naive versus antigen-experienced comparison. Higher diversity and more naive CD4+ cells were features of long-lived donors, compared to aged donors.

In regard to this clonotype: The antigen is not known.

Combining a sample-barcoded 5' primer with a J-beta primer mix, a second PCR ran for roughly 6 to 12 cycles. In TCRdb, the 5' RACE reads were re-called with MiXCR into one record per CDR3 protein. This sample has about 1,500,000 distinct CDR3 sequences, with over 25% found just once. CDR3 length: 15 residues. Germline V gene sequence: CDR1 MRHNA, CDR2 SNTAGT. V lost 4 bases to trimming and J lost 0 bases; unmatched junction nucleotides: 5. Every sample yielded at least 6.5 million isolated PBMCs. The sample consisted of blood. V is TRBV6-4 and J is TRBJ1-1, with 7 bases aligning to TRBD1. The receptor comes from a woman aged 25 to 39 in good health. CDR3 loop: CASSGRTGMNTEAFF. The CDR3 DNA is TGTGCCAGCAGTGGTAGGACAGGCATGAACACTGAAGCTTTCTTT.